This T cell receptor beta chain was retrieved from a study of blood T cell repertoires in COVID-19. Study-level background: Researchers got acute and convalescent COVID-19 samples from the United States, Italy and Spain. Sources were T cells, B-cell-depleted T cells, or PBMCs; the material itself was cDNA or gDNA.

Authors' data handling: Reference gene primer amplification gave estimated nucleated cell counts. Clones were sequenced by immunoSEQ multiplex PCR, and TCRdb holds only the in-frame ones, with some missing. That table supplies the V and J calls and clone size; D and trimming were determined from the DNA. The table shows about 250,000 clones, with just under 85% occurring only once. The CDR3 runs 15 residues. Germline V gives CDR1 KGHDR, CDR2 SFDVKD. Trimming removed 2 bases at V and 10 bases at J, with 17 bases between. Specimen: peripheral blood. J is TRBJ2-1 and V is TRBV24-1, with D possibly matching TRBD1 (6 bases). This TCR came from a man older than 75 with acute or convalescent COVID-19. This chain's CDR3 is CATSDSHRVTREQFF. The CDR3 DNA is TGTGCCACCAGTGATTCCCACAGGGTGACCCGGGAGCAGTTCTTC.